This T cell receptor beta chain came from a study of human T cells and chemical hapten exposure. Turning to the study itself: Chiefly women, the patients showed alopecia areata, totalis or universalis.

This sample's time point: patch test 3, about 24 weeks after DPC sensitization. Noted treatment: therapeutic diphenylcyclopropenone sensitization with weekly scalp DPC. It was the library that attached unique molecular identifiers to individual cDNA molecules. One entry per CDR3 protein, called by TCRdb with MiXCR from the RACE reads. The data show 95,000 to 150,000 distinct CDR3 sequences, 11% seen once. The table lists this clonotype with a few counts. What it binds is unknown. With 7 bases removed from V and 4 bases from J, the gap between germline ends came to 15 bases. This CDR3 has 13 amino acids. Germline V CDR1 and CDR2: DFQATT, SNEGSKA (reference sequence). Study-level points and caveats: Counts of expanded TCRs (at PT1) showed a positive correlation with patch test score.

Sequencing was performed on whole blood, taken in connection with sensitization to the hapten diphenylcyclopropenone (DPC). The TCR sequence derives from a woman in her forties or fifties with alopecia areata. Some clones in this sample may be carry-over from other donors' samples. The chain links TRBV20-1 to TRBJ2-3; no reliable D call. CDR3: CSEARWSSDTQYF. As DNA, the CDR3 is TGCAGTGAGGCCAGGTGGAGCTCAGATACGCAGTATTTT.